This TCR beta chain was documented in a study of somatic mutations in cytotoxic T cells in rheumatoid arthritis. Per germline, CDR1 MNHEY and CDR2 SMNVEV (reference sequence). There are 15 residues in the CDR3. V was pared by 2 bases and J by 0 bases, with 11 bases between. General study points: Healthy controls showed no age-related rise in CD8+ clonality, whereas rheumatoid arthritis patients did. Any difference in CD8+ T-cell clonality between patients who had rheumatoid arthritis and healthy controls who were age-matched was not statistically significant.

Using immunoSEQ multiplex PCR, the repertoire was profiled, and TCRdb retains in-frame clones only, with some absent. Here the sample spans about 7,000 clones, 60% being singletons. As for this clone: Its antigen is not identified.

This clonotype was obtained from a woman in her thirties or forties in good health. Sequencing used CD8+ T cells sorted from blood. The V gene is TRBV27, the J gene TRBJ2-7; D may correspond to TRBD1 or TRBD2 (6 bases each). CDR3 DNA: TGTGCCAGCAGTTTAAATGGGGGGCCCTCCTACGAGCAGTACTTC. This sequence encodes CASSLNGGPSYEQYF.